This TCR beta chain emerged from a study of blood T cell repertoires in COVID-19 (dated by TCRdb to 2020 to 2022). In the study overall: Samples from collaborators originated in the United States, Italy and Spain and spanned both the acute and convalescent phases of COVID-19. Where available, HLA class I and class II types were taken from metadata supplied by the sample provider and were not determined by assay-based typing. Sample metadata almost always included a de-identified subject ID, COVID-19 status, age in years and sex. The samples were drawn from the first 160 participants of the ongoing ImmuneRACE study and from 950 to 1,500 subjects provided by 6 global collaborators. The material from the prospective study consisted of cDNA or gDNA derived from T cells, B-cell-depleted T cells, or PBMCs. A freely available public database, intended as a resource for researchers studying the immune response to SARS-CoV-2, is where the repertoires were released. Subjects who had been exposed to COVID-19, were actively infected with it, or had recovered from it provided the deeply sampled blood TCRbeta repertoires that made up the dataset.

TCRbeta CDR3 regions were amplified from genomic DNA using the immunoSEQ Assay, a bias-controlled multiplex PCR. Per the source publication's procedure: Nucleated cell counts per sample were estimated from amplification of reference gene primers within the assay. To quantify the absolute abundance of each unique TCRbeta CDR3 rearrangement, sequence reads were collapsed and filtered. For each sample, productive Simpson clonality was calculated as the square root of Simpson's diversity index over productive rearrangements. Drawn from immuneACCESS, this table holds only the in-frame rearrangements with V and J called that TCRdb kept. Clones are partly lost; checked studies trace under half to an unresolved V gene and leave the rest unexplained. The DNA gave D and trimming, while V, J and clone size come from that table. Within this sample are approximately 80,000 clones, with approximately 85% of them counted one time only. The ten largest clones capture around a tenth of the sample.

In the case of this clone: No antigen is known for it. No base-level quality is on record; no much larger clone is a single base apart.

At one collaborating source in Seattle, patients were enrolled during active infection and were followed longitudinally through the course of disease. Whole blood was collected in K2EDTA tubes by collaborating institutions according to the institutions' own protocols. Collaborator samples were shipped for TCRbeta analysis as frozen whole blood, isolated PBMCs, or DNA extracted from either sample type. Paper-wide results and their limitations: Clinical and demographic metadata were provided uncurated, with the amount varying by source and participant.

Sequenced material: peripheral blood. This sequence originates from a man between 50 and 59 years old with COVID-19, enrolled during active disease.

For the CDR3, the sequence is CASSVLDRAHNEQFF. The nucleotides read TGTGCCAGCAGCGTGTTAGACAGGGCCCACAATGAGCAGTTCTTC. The V gene is TRBV9 and the J gene is TRBJ2-1, with 7 bases in between that match TRBD1. The CDR3 numbers 15 residues from cysteine through phenylalanine. CDR3 DNA only is kept here, 45 bases in frame from base 1. CDR1 and CDR2 are drawn from the germline V gene: SGDLS, YYNGEE. Germline trimming: 2 bases from V, 5 bases from J; junction bases outside gene matches: 7.